One and the same sample provided the 19 T cell receptor beta chains below, sequenced in a study of T cell changes during pregnancy in multiple sclerosis. Some clones are missing from TCRdb's copy, which holds only in-frame ones; the method was immunoSEQ multiplex PCR. In the table there are approximately 27,000 clones, roughly 92% of which are singletons. The material sequenced was CD4+ T cells from peripheral blood mononuclear cells, taken in the first trimester of pregnancy. Receptor source: a female donor with multiple sclerosis, enrolled in a pregnancy study.

CDR3 DNA: TGTGCCAGCAGCCGCCGCGAGGACATAGCCCCAGATACGCAGTATTTT. Protein sequence: CASSRREDIAPDTQYF. The J gene is TRBJ2-3, the V gene TRBV7-8; maybe TRBD1 (5 bases). Germline lookup yields CDR1 SGHVS and CDR2 FQNEAQ. The CDR3 runs to 16 residues. V was trimmed by 5 bases and J by 4 bases, leaving 19 bases between them.

The chain combines TRBV18 with TRBJ1-2; D uncertain. Germline lookup yields CDR1 KGHSH and CDR2 LQKENI. The CDR3 totals 13 residues. Trimming stripped 8 bases from V and 3 bases from J, with 13 bases between. In DNA form, the CDR3 reads TGTGCCAGCGCGGTGGATTCCCACTATGGCTACACCTTC. Its protein product is CASAVDSHYGYTF.

This clone was found once. The V gene is TRBV5-1, the J gene TRBJ1-1; 9 bases line up with TRBD1. This CDR3 is built from 15 residues. V gave up 3 bases and J gave up 5 bases; unmatched junction bases: 8. The germline V gene encodes CDR1 SGHRS and CDR2 YFSETQ. In DNA, the CDR3 is TGCGCCAGCAGCTCTGCCGGGACAGGGTGGACTGAAGCTTTCTTT. Translation gives CASSSAGTGWTEAFF.

The CDR3 nucleotides are TGTGCCAGCAGTGAGTTTAGGGAGGGCAAAAACATTCAGTACTTC. Its translation is CASSEFREGKNIQYF. J is TRBJ2-4 and V is TRBV2, with 7 bases matching TRBD2. This CDR3 spans 15 amino acids. Per germline, CDR1 SNHLY and CDR2 FYNNEI. Trimming cost V 3 bases and J 3 bases; bases outside gene matches: 5. The full variable domain, its missing parts supplied by reference TRBV2 and TRBJ2-4, is EPEVTQTPSHQVTQMGQEVILRCVPISNHLYFYWYRQILGQKVEFLVSFYNNEISEKSEIFDDQFSVERPDGSNFTLKIRSTKLEDSAMYFCASSEFREGKNIQYFGAGTRLSVL.

The chain joins TRBV5-6 to TRBJ2-3, with D unclear. The V gene's germline CDR1 is SGHDT and CDR2 YYEEEE. This CDR3 spans 16 amino acids. Trimming cost V 2 bases and J 0 bases, with 13 bases left between them. CDR3 sequence reads: CASSLVHSGSTDTQYF. CDR3 nucleotide sequence: TGTGCCAGCAGCTTAGTTCATTCCGGTAGCACAGATACGCAGTATTTT.

J is TRBJ1-2 and V is TRBV6-5; D perhaps matches TRBD1 (6 bases). This CDR3 is 14 amino acids long. Trimming removed 6 bases from V and 5 bases from J, with 16 bases in between. CDR1 and CDR2 from the germline V gene are MNHEY and SVGAGI. The CDR3 region is CASRRDRLRYGYTF. CDR3 DNA: TGTGCCAGCAGACGAGACAGGCTCCGATATGGCTACACCTTC.

This chain joins TRBV15 and TRBJ2-7; 7 nucleotides match TRBD1. CDR3 size: 14 residues. V was clipped by 3 bases and J by 0 bases; unmatched bases: 2. Germline V gene lookup returns CDR1 LNHNV and CDR2 YYDKDF (reference sequence). CDR3 sequence: CATSRDRNSYEQYF. CDR3 nucleotide sequence: TGTGCCACCAGCAGGGACAGGAACTCCTACGAGCAGTACTTC.

The V call is TRBV7-3, the J call TRBJ2-1; 9 nucleotides line up with TRBD2. After removal of 2 bases from V and 4 bases from J, the junction contained 3 bases not matched to a gene. CDR1 is SGHTA, CDR2 FQGTGA, per germline. CDR3 length: 15 amino acids. The CDR3 region is CASSLGGGAYNEQFF. The CDR3 coding sequence is TGTGCCAGCAGCTTAGGCGGGGGGGCTTACAATGAGCAGTTCTTC. Full variable domain (missing parts from reference TRBV7-3 and TRBJ2-1): GAGVSQTPSNKVTEKGKYVELRCDPISGHTALYWYRQSLGQGPEFLIYFQGTGAADDSGLPNDRFFAVRPEGSVSTLKIQRTERGDSAVYLCASSLGGGAYNEQFFGPGTRLTVL.

The chain links TRBV19 to TRBJ2-2, with TRBD2 as a possible D gene (5 bases). V was pared by 1 base and J by 6 bases, with 9 bases between. CDR1 LNHDA and CDR2 SQIVND come from the germline V gene (reference sequence). The CDR3 sequence is 14 residues long. The CDR3 nucleotides are TGTGCCAGTAGTATAGGAGGGTTTGCCGGGGAGCTGTTTTTT. It encodes CASSIGGFAGELFF.

This chain joins TRBV18 and TRBJ1-5; weak D call: TRBD1 (5 bases). Trimming pared 3 bases from V and 4 bases from J, leaving 7 bases between. This CDR3 is 13 amino acids long. Germline CDR1 reads KGHSH; CDR2 reads LQKENI. Here the CDR3 reads CASSPDMNQPQHF. In DNA form, the CDR3 reads TGTGCCAGCTCACCGGACATGAATCAGCCCCAGCATTTT. The full variable domain, in which reference TRBV18 and TRBJ1-5 provide the parts outside the CDR3, is NAGVMQNPRHLVRRRGQEARLRCSPMKGHSHVYWYRQLPEEGLKFMVYLQKENIIDESGMPKERFSAEFPKEGPSILRIQQVVRGDSAAYFCASSPDMNQPQHFGDGTRLSIL.

The rearrangement joins TRBV19 to TRBJ2-5; the match to TRBD1 covers 7 bases. V lost 3 bases and J lost 5; bases outside the gene matches: 3. CDR1 and CDR2 (germline): LNHDA, SQIVND (reference sequence). The CDR3 is 13 amino acids. The CDR3: CASSMRGGETQYF. The CDR3 nucleotides are TGTGCCAGTAGTATGAGAGGGGGCGAGACCCAGTACTTC. The variable domain in full, with the rest retrieved from reference TRBV19 and TRBJ2-5, is DGGITQSPKYLFRKEGQNVTLSCEQNLNHDAMYWYRQDPGQGLRLIYYSQIVNDFQKGDIAEGYSVSREKKESFPLTVTSAQKNPTAFYLCASSMRGGETQYFGPGTRLLVL.

The rearrangement uses TRBV19 and TRBJ1-5; 7 bases align to TRBD1. The CDR3 sequence is 14 residues long. V gave up 5 bases and J gave up 7 bases; unmatched junction bases: 8. The germline V gene encodes CDR1 LNHDA and CDR2 SQIVND (reference sequence). CDR3 in amino acids: CASSYQGDGQPQHF. The CDR3 DNA sequence: TGTGCCAGTAGTTATCAGGGGGATGGGCAGCCCCAGCATTTT.

The chain recombines TRBV18 with TRBJ1-1; 7 bases agree with TRBD1. The CDR3 covers 15 residues. The junction had 8 bases not matched to a gene; V was cut back by 5 bases and J by 2 bases. Germline assignment: CDR1 KGHSH and CDR2 LQKENI. CDR3 sequence reads: CASSGMTGRNTEAFF. In DNA form, the CDR3 reads TGTGCCAGCTCAGGAATGACAGGGCGAAACACTGAAGCTTTCTTT.

The rearrangement links TRBV5-1 to TRBJ2-1; possible D gene TRBD2, 5 bases. The CDR3 is made up of 15 amino acids. Per the germline V gene, CDR1 is SGHRS and CDR2 is YFSETQ. V was trimmed by 4 bases and J by 6 bases, leaving 17 bases between them. DNA for the CDR3: TGCGCCAGCAGCCAGACCCGGGGAGATGGCAATGAGCAGTTCTTC. This encodes CASSQTRGDGNEQFF.

The V call is TRBV18, the J call TRBJ1-2, with D perhaps matching TRBD1 (5 bases). The CDR3 length is 16 residues. The germline V gene encodes CDR1 KGHSH and CDR2 LQKENI. V was shortened by 6 bases and J by 0 bases, with 17 bases between the two germline ends. This chain's CDR3 is CASSQGSPTANYGYTF. The CDR3 nucleotides read TGTGCCAGCTCTCAGGGATCCCCCACAGCTAACTATGGCTACACCTTC.

The J gene is TRBJ2-1, the V gene TRBV19, with D tentatively TRBD2 (6 bases). Per the germline V gene, CDR1 is LNHDA and CDR2 is SQIVND (reference sequence). This CDR3 spans 15 amino acids. Trimming pared 10 bases from V and 4 bases from J, leaving 20 bases between. CDR3 protein: CATWSRGGGYNEQFF. CDR3 in DNA: TGTGCCACCTGGTCGAGGGGAGGAGGTTACAATGAGCAGTTCTTC.

The chain employs TRBV4-3 and TRBJ2-7; TRBD1 aligns across 7 bases. This CDR3 comprises 15 residues. Per the germline V gene, CDR1 is LGHNA and CDR2 is YSLEER. The trim removed 0 bases at V and 5 bases at J, leaving 7 bases unmatched. In nucleotides, the CDR3 is TGCGCCAGCAGCCAAGACTCAAGGGGGCGAGACGAGCAGTACTTC. Translated, it gives CASSQDSRGRDEQYF.

The J gene is TRBJ1-1, the V gene TRBV10-3; the D gene is possibly TRBD1 (5 bases). CDR1 and CDR2 from the germline V gene are ENHRY and SYGVKD. CDR3 length: 14 residues. The V end lost 1 base, the J end lost 0 bases, and 6 bases lay between the germline ends. This CDR3 reads CAISEWGVNTEAFF. The CDR3 DNA follows: TGTGCCATCAGTGAGTGGGGCGTGAACACTGAAGCTTTCTTT.

This sequence joins TRBV5-4 and TRBJ1-2, with D perhaps TRBD1 (5 bases). The CDR3 consists of 14 residues. With 1 base removed from V and 5 bases from J, the gap between germline ends came to 12 bases. From germline, CDR1 is SGHNT and CDR2 YYREEE (reference sequence). The DNA for the CDR3 is TGTGCCAGCAGCTTGTACCCAGGGTCATATGGCTACACCTTC. The encoded protein is CASSLYPGSYGYTF. Looking up the rest from reference TRBV5-4 and TRBJ1-2 gives the full variable domain: ETGVTQSPTHLIKTRGQQVTLRCSSQSGHNTVSWYQQALGQGPQFIFQYYREEENGRGNFPPRFSGLQFPNYSSELNVNALELDDSALYLCASSLYPGSYGYTFGSGTRLTVV.